The 2 T cell receptor beta chains in this list originate from one sample, sequenced in a study of blood T cell repertoires in COVID-19 (dated by TCRdb to 2020 to 2022). Library creation used the immunoSEQ multiplex PCR assay. TCRdb's version of the immuneACCESS table is confined to in-frame rearrangements and falls short of the full clone set. An unresolved V gene accounts for under half of the shortfall where checked; the remainder is of unknown origin. The sample table holds approximately 280,000 clones, of which roughly nine tenths were seen once. Jointly, the top ten make up approximately 2.5% of the sample. Sequencing was performed on PBMCs or T cells enriched from blood (not recorded which). All receptors come from a woman between 18 and 29 years old who had recovered from COVID-19.

This clone was counted a few times. The chain carries TRBV7-2 and TRBJ1-3; 8 bases map to TRBD1. From germline, CDR1 is SGHTA and CDR2 FQGNSA. V shed 3 bases and J 4 bases; nucleotides not matched to a gene: 8. This CDR3 has 16 residues. The CDR3 DNA follows: TGTGCCAGCAGCTTGTACCACAGGGGGTCCGGAAACACCATATATTTT. It is translated as CASSLYHRGSGNTIYF.

V usage is TRBV7-8 and J usage is TRBJ1-4; 8 bases map to TRBD1. The germline gives CDR1 SGHVS, CDR2 FQNEAQ. The CDR3 loop spans 16 amino acids. V lost 6 bases and J lost 3; bases outside the gene matches: 9. CDR3 DNA: TGTGCCAGCAGTTACGGACAGGGTCCCTCTAATGAAAAACTGTTTTTT. Translating gives CASSYGQGPSNEKLFF.